The T cell receptor beta chain under discussion was sequenced for a study of shared clonotypes between healthy human individuals (dated by TCRdb to 2019 to 2021). Notes on the research overall: Three men and two women, aged 18 to 49 years, made up the cohort. For each donor, CD4 naive and CD4 memory were each run on three plates, CD8 naive on two plates, and CD8 memory on one plate. Per donor, leukapheresis produced somewhere between about 0.94 and 9 billion PBMCs. To estimate repertoire size and how much clonotypes are shared between individuals, the study performed deep sequencing of blood TCR repertoires from a few healthy adults. To increase sequencing depth and limit assay-specific biases, different laboratories used diverse techniques to prepare libraries and sequence TCR repertoires. Overall study results and their limits: Across four donors, approximately 5% of naive CD4, more than 3% of naive CD8, 2.3% of memory CD4, and about 0.4% of memory CD8 clonotypes were shared. Larger estimated clonotype richness was generally found for naive subsets than for memory subsets. Compared with non-shared clonotypes, clonotypes shared by all four sorted-subset donors had higher generation probabilities. Incomplete sequencing was indicated by rarefaction of sorted-subset datasets, despite the large sequencing depth. The genetic and exposure-history diversity represented was limited by the small number of donors. Sampling was limited to blood, and TCR repertoires in tissue likely differ from TCR repertoires in blood. Pairwise subsampling indicated that sequencing depth was expected to affect the degree of clonotype sharing among donors.

Remarks on this clone: This clone's antigen is unknown. Qualities for individual bases were not recorded, and no much larger clone is one base off.

TCR CDR3 regions were amplified from genomic DNA by multiplex PCR using the deep immunoSEQ assay. For each cell subset, the extracted genomic DNA was distributed evenly across all wells of several immunoSEQ 96-well plates, and each plate served as one replicate. For sorted subsets, approximately 190 ng genomic DNA, equal to about 30,000 T cell genomes, was loaded into each replicate PCR. The purified libraries were quantified using a Qubit 3.0 fluorometer, sized with a Bioanalyzer 2100, and then quantified again using the KAPA Library Quantification kit. Every immunoSEQ 96-well plate was sequenced on a dedicated single-read 150-cycle Illumina NextSeq 550 flow cell. As for the authors' bioinformatics: Because the immunoSEQ output included only junctional sequences and no quality scores, the filtering could not be the same as the filtering used for full-length reads. To assign V/J genes and CDR3, sequences were annotated against IMGT germline references using PyIR, a Python wrapper for IgBLAST v1.9. Reads were filtered out if the reads had weak V/J assignments (E-value above 1e-6), no CDR3, stop codons, out-of-frame junctions, or ambiguous translated residues. V3J clonotypes were defined by identical inferred V gene, J gene, and CDR3 amino acid sequence. Percentage overlap between repertoires was calculated by dividing the number of shared unique clonotypes by the size of the smaller repertoire. RTK rarefaction, the Chao1 estimator, and Recon v2.1 estimates of unobserved clonotypes were used to assess repertoire richness. Generation probabilities for all TCRbeta clonotypes obtained by the gDNA method from several donors were computed using OLGA. The table was pulled from immuneACCESS by TCRdb, which kept in-frame rearrangements only. Such tables lose some clones; where checked, under half of the loss comes from unresolved V genes, and the rest has no known cause. For V, J and clone size, that table is used; D and trimming come from the DNA. This sample holds over a million clones; 70% to 80% were observed only once. In total, the top ten clones hold roughly 0.62% of the sample.

Healthy HIV-negative adults with no recently reported acute infections or vaccinations were included as donors. Every donor was a Caucasian adult living in Nashville, Tennessee, USA. CD4+ T cells were enriched by magnetic negative selection, after which naive cells were positively selected on CD45RA and the negative fraction was taken as the memory subset. Blood was obtained by leukapheresis, after which PBMCs were separated by Ficoll-Histopaque density gradient centrifugation and cryopreserved in liquid nitrogen vapor phase. Purity and quantity of every magnetically sorted T cell population were checked by analytical flow cytometry. Genomic DNA was isolated from each sorted fraction and quantified by UV absorbance on a Nanodrop 2000c. From its cysteine to its phenylalanine, the CDR3 spans 13 amino acids. Solely the CDR3 DNA is kept, with 39 bases framed from the first base. As encoded in the germline V gene (reference sequence), CDR1 is SEHNR while CDR2 is FQNEAQ. Trimming at the junction amounts to 11 bases on V and 5 bases on J, and the germline ends lie 18 bases apart.

The chain is assembled from TRBV7-9 and TRBJ1-2; confidence is insufficient to name the D gene. Sample: memory CD4+ T cells from PBMCs. The cell subset or site tag for this specimen amounts to: CD45RA-negative fraction. This TCR derives from a man between 18 and 29 years old in good health. Some clones in this sample may be carry-over from other donors' samples. The bases read TGTGCCGGTTCAGGCACCCCAATGTATGGCTACACCTTC. It translates to CAGSGTPMYGYTF.